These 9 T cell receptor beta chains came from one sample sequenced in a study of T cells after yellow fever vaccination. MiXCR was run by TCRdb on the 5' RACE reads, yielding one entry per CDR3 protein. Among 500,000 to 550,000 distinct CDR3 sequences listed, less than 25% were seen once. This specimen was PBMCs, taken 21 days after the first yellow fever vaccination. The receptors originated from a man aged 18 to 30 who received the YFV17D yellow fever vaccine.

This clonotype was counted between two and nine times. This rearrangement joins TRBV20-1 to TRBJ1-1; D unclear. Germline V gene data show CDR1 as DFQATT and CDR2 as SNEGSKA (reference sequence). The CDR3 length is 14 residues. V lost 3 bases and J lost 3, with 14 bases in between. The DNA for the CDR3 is TGCAGTGCTAGTCAGAGGGAAGGGTACACTGAAGCTTTCTTT. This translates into CSASQREGYTEAFF.

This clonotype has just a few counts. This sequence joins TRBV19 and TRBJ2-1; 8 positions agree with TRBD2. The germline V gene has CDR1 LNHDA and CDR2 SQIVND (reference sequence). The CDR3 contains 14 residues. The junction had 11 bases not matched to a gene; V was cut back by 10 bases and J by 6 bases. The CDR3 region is CATGVGGAPNEQFF. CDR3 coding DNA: TGTGCCACCGGGGTCGGGGGGGCCCCCAATGAGCAGTTCTTC.

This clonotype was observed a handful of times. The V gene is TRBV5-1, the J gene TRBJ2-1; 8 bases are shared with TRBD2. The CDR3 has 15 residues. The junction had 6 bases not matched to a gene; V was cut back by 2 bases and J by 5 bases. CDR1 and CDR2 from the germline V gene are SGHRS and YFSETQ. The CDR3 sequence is CASSLQRGPNNEQFF. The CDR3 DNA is TGCGCCAGCAGCTTACAGCGGGGGCCAAACAATGAGCAGTTCTTC.

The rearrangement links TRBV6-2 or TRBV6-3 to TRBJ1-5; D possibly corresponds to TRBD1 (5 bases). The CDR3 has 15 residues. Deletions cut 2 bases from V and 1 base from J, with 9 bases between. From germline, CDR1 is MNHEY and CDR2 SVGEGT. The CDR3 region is CASSYGAWSNQPQHF. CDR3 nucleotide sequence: TGTGCCAGCAGTTACGGGGCATGGAGCAATCAGCCCCAGCATTTT.

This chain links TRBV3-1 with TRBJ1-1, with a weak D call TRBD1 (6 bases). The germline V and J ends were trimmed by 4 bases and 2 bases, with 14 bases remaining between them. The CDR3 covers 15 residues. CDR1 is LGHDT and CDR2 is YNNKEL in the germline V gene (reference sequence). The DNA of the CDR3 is TGTGCCAGCAGCCTCCAGACAGGAATAAACACTGAAGCTTTCTTT. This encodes CASSLQTGINTEAFF.

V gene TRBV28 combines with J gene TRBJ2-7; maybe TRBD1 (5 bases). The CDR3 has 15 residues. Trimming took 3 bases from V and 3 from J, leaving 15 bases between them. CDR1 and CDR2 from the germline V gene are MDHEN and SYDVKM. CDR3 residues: CASSFLVRVGYEQYF. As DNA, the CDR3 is TGTGCCAGCAGTTTCCTGGTCAGGGTGGGCTACGAGCAGTACTTC.

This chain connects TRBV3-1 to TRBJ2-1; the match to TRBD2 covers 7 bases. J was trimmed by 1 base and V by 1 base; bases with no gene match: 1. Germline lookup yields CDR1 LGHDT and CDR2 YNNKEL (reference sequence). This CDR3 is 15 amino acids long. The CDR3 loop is CASSQGRGSYNEQFF. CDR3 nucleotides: TGTGCCAGCAGCCAAGGGCGGGGGTCCTACAATGAGCAGTTCTTC.

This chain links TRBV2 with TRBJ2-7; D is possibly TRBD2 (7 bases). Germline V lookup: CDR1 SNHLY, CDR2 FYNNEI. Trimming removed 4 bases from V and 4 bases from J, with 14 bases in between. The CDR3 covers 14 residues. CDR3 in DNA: TGTGCCAGCAGTGCCGGGGGGCGGTTGTACGAGCAGTACTTC. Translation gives CASSAGGRLYEQYF.

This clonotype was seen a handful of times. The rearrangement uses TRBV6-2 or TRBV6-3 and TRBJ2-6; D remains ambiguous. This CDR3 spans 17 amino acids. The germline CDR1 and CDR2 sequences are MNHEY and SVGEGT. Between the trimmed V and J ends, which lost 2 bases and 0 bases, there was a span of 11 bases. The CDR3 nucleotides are TGTGCCAGCAGTTACCGACAAGTAGTCTCTGGGGCCAACGTCCTGACTTTC. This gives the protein CASSYRQVVSGANVLTF.